The clone carrying this TCR beta chain was counted ten times or more. Not enrolled were patients with uncontrolled infection, other autoimmune disease, pregnancy or lactation. PBMCs were collected from a roughly 10 ml volume of fresh peripheral blood. There were TCR beta CDR3 regions amplified from RNA transcripts. The study used the HTBI primer set for a first-round RT-PCR of the TCR CDR3. TCRdb analysed the multiplex PCR reads with MiXCR anew, one entry per CDR3 protein. The sample lists hundreds of thousands of distinct CDR3 sequences; 14% were seen once. This sample is part of a study of T cells in Graves' hyperthyroidism and ophthalmopathy. The germline V and J ends were trimmed by 1 base and 1 base, with 10 bases remaining between them. The CDR3 spans 15 residues. CDR1 is KGHSH and CDR2 is LQKENI in the germline V gene.

The rearrangement joins TRBV18 to TRBJ1-1, with a tentative D call TRBD1 (5 bases). Sequences were obtained from blood. This sequence was found in a woman aged 35 to 49 with Graves' hyperthyroidism. The DNA of the CDR3 is TGTGCCAGCTCACCACGGGGGGAGAGGAACACTGAAGCTTTCTTT. Protein sequence: CASSPRGERNTEAFF.